The TCR beta chain under discussion was sequenced for a study of shared clonotypes between healthy human individuals. Profiled with immunoSEQ multiplex PCR; TCRdb holds only in-frame clones, not every one. The data show a few million clones, approximately 90% seen once. The CDR3 contains 11 residues. Germline CDR1 reads SGHAT; CDR2 reads FQNNGV. V was pared by 2 bases and J by 6 bases, with 1 base between. This clone was observed a handful of times. The same CDR3 is also encoded by other DNA sequences in this sample. Sequenced material: naive CD4+ T cells from PBMCs. Subset of the sample: CD45RA+ positively selected. This sequence joins TRBV11-2 and TRBJ2-2; D remains ambiguous. The sequence derives from a man aged 18 to 30 in good health. Some clones in this sample may be carry-over from other donors' samples. The CDR3 reads CASSLSGELFF. The CDR3 DNA follows: TGTGCCAGCAGCTTATCCGGGGAGCTGTTTTTT.